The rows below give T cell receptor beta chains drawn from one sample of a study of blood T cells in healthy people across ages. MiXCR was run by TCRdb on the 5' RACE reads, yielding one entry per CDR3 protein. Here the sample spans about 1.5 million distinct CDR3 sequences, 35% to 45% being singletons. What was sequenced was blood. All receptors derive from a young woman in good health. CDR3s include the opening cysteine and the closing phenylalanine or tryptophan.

CSADQNPIQPQHF TRBJ1-5 TRBV20-1
CASHFSRGTEAFF TRBJ1-1 TRBV2
CATNPGGSNTGELFF TRBJ2-2 TRBV24-1
CASRRTGLYYEQYF TRBJ2-7 TRBV2
CASSLVGPGTSGRRGNEQFF TRBJ2-1 TRBV7-3
CASSYHQLAGGPYSYEQYF TRBJ2-7 TRBV6-2/TRBV6-3
CASSLDELGTSSTGELFF TRBJ2-2 TRBV11-3
CASSHWLAQETQYF TRBJ2-5 TRBV4-1
CASSLTSGGTYNEQYF TRBJ2-5 TRBV7-8
CASSQEGQGDSPLHF TRBJ1-6 TRBV4-1
CASSLDLGQGDYEQYF TRBJ2-7 TRBV7-9
CASSSLRGVQETQYF TRBJ2-5 TRBV11-2
CASKWTSDWLETQYF TRBJ2-5 TRBV27
CASSYQAGSSQYF TRBJ2-5 TRBV27
CASSFPRLAAIGELFF TRBJ2-2 TRBV12-3/TRBV12-4
CASSLVTGQGNNEQFF TRBJ2-1 TRBV11-2
CASSLGVLAHEQYF - TRBV12-3/TRBV12-4
CASSQVGNPNTDTQYF TRBJ2-3 TRBV4-1
CSARDGKAYEQYF TRBJ2-7 TRBV20-1
CASSGYGDRGSGKLFF TRBJ1-4 TRBV6-6
CASSPRGITDTQYF TRBJ2-3 TRBV3-1
CASSSGLTRDRVSQPQHF TRBJ1-5 TRBV7-9
CASSVAESTDTQYF TRBJ2-3 TRBV25-1